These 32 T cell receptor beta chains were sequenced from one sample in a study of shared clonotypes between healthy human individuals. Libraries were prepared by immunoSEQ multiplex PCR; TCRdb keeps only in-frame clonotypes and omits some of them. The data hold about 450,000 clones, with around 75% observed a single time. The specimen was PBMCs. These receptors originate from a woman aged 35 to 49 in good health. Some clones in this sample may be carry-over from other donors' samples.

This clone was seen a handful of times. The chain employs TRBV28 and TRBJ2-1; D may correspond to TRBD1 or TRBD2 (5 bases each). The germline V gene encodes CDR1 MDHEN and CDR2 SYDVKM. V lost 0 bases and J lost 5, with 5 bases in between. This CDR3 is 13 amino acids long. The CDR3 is CASSLWGDNEQFF. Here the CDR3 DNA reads TGTGCCAGCAGTTTATGGGGGGACAATGAGCAGTTCTTC.

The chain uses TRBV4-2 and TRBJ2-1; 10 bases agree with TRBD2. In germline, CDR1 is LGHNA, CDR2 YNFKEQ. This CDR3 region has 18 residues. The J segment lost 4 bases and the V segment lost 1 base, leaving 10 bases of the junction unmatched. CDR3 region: CASSQAQTGLAVYNEQFF. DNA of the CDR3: TGTGCCAGCAGCCAAGCCCAAACTGGACTAGCGGTATACAATGAGCAGTTCTTC.

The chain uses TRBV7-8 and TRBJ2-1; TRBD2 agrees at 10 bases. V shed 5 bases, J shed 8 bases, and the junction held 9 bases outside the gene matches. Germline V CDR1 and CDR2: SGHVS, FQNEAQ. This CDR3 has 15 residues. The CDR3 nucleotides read TGTGCCAGCAGCCGTCCTAGCGGGAGTAGTCATGAGCAGTTCTTC. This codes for CASSRPSGSSHEQFF.

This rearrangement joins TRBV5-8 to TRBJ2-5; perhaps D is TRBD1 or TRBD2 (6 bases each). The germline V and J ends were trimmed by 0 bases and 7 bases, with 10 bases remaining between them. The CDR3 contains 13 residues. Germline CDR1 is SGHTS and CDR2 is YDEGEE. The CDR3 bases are TGTGCCAGCAGCTTGGAACAGGGAGGGACCCAGTACTTC. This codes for CASSLEQGGTQYF.

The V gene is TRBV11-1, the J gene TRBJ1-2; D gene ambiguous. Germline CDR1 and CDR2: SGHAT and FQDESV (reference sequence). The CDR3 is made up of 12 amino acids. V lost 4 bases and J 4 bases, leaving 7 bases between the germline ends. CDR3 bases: TGTGCCAGCAGCTCCCAACGCTATGGCTACACCTTC. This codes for CASSSQRYGYTF.

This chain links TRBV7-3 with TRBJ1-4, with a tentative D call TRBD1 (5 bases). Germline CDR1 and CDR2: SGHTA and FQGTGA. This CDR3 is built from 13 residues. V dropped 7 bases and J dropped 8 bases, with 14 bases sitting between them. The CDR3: CASKSSRDEKLFF. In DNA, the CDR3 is TGTGCCAGCAAGTCTAGCAGGGACGAAAAACTGTTTTTT.

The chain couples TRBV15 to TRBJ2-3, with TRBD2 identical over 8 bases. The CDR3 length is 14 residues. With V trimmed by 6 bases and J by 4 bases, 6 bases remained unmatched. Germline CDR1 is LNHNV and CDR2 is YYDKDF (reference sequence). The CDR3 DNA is TGTGCCACCAGAAGCGGGAGAGCGGCAGATACGCAGTATTTT. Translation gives CATRSGRAADTQYF.

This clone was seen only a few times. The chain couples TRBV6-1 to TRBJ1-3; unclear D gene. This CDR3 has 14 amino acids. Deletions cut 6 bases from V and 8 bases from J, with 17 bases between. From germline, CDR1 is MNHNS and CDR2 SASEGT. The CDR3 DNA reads TGTGCCAGCAGCCACAGCCCCGGGATAGACACCATATATTTT. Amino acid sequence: CASSHSPGIDTIYF.

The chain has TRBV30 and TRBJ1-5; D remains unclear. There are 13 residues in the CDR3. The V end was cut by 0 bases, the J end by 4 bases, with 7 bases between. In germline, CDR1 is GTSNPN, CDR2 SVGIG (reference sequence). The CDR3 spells CAWSVAGNQPQHF. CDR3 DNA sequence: TGTGCCTGGAGTGTAGCTGGAAATCAGCCCCAGCATTTT.

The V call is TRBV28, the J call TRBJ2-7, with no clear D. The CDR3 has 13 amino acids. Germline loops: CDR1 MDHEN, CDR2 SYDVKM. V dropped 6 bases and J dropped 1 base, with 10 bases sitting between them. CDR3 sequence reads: CASSPPQSYEQYF. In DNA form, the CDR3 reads TGTGCCAGCAGCCCCCCCCAATCCTACGAGCAGTACTTC.

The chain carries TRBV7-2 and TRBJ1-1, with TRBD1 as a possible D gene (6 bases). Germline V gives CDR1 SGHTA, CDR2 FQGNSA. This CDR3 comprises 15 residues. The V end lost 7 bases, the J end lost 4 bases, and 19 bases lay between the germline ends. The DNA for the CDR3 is TGTGCCAGCAACCCTCGTGGGGGGGCGGTCACTGAAGCTTTCTTT. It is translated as CASNPRGGAVTEAFF.

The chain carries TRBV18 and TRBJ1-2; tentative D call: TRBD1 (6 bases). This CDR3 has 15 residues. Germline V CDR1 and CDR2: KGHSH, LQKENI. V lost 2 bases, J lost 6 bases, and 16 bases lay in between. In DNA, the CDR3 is TGTGCCAGCTCACCAGCCCAGGGGCAGTGGGATGGCTACACCTTC. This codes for CASSPAQGQWDGYTF.

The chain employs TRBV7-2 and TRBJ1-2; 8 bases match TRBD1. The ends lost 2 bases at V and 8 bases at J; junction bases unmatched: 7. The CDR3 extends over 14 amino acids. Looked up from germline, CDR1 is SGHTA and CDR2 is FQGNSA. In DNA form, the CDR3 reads TGTGCCAGCAGCTTATCGGGACAGGAAGGCGGCTACACCTTC. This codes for CASSLSGQEGGYTF.

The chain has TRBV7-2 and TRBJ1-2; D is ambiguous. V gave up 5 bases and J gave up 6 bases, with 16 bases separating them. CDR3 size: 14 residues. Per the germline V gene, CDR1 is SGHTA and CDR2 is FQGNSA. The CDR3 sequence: CASSQRPGRHGYTF. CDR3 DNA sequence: TGTGCCAGCAGCCAAAGGCCGGGCCGCCATGGCTACACCTTC. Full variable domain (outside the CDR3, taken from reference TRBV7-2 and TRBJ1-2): GAGVSQSPSNKVTEKGKDVELRCDPISGHTALYWYRQSLGQGLEFLIYFQGNSAPDKSGLPSDRFSAERTGGSVSTLTIQRTQQEDSAVYLCASSQRPGRHGYTFGSGTRLTVV.

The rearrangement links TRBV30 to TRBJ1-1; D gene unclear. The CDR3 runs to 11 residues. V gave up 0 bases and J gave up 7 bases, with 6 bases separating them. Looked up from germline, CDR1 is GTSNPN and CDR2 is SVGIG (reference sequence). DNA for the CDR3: TGTGCCTGGAGTGTAGAGGGTGAAGCTTTCTTT. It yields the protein CAWSVEGEAFF. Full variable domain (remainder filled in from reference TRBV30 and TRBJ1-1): SQTIHQWPATLVQPVGSPLSLECTVEGTSNPNLYWYRQAAGRGLQLLFYSVGIGQISSEVPQNLSASRPQDRQFILSSKKLLLSDSGFYLCAWSVEGEAFFGQGTRLTVV.

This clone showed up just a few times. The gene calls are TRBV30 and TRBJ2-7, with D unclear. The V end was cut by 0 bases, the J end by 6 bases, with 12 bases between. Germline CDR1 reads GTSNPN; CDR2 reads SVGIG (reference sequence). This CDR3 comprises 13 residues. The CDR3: CAWSVPAGTEQYF. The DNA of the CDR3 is TGTGCCTGGAGTGTACCGGCAGGAACCGAGCAGTACTTC.

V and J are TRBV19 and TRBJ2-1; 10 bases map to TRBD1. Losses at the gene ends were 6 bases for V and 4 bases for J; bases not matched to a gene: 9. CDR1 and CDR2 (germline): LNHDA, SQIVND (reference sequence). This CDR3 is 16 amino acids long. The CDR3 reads CASRRQGTGEYNEQFF. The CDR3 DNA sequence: TGTGCCAGTAGGAGACAAGGGACAGGGGAGTACAATGAGCAGTTCTTC. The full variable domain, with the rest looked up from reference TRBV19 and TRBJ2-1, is DGGITQSPKYLFRKEGQNVTLSCEQNLNHDAMYWYRQDPGQGLRLIYYSQIVNDFQKGDIAEGYSVSREKKESFPLTVTSAQKNPTAFYLCASRRQGTGEYNEQFFGPGTRLTVL.

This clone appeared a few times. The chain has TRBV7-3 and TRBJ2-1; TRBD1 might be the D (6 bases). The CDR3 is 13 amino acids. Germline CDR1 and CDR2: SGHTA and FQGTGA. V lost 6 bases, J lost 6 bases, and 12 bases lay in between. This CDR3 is CASSQDRRNEQFF. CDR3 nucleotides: TGTGCCAGCAGTCAGGACAGACGCAATGAGCAGTTCTTC. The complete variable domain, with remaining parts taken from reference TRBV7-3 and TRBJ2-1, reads GAGVSQTPSNKVTEKGKYVELRCDPISGHTALYWYRQSLGQGPEFLIYFQGTGAADDSGLPNDRFFAVRPEGSVSTLKIQRTERGDSAVYLCASSQDRRNEQFFGPGTRLTVL.

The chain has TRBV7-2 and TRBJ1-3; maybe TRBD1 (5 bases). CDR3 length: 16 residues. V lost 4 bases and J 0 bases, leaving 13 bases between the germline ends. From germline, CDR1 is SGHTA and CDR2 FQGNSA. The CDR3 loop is CASSSRDRPSGNTIYF. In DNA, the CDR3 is TGTGCCAGCAGCTCCCGGGACCGACCCTCTGGAAACACCATATATTTT.

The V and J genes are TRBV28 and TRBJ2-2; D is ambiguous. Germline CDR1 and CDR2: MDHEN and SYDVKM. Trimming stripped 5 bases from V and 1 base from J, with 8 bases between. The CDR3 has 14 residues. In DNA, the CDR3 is TGTGCCAGCAGTCAAGTGGGGAACACCGGGGAGCTGTTTTTT. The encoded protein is CASSQVGNTGELFF.

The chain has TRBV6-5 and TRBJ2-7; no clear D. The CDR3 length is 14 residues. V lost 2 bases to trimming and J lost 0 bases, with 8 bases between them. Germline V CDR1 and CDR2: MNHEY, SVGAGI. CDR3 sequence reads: CASSYNGDSYEQYF. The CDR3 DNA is TGTGCCAGCAGTTACAATGGGGACTCCTACGAGCAGTACTTC.

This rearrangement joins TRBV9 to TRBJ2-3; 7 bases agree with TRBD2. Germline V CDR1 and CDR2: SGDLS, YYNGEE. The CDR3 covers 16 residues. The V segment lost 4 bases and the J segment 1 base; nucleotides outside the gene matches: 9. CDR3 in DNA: TGTGCCAGCAGCATAAGCGGGACCCTCCGCACAGATACGCAGTATTTT. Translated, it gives CASSISGTLRTDTQYF.

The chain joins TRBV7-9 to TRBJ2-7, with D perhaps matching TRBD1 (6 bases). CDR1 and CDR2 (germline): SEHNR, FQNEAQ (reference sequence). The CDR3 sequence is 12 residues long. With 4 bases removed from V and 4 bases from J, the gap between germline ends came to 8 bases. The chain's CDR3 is CASSWTVYEQYF. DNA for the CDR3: TGTGCCAGCAGCTGGACAGTTTACGAGCAGTACTTC.

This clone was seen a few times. This chain's CDR3 is CASSWTGPPRELFF. As DNA, the CDR3 is TGTGCCAGCAGTTGGACAGGCCCCCCGAGGGAACTGTTTTTT. This chain links TRBV27 with TRBJ1-4; 7 bases align to TRBD1. Germline V gene sequence: CDR1 MNHEY, CDR2 SMNVEV (reference sequence). The V gene end was trimmed by 4 bases and the J gene end by 12 bases; junction bases not matched to a gene: 11. This CDR3 has 14 residues.

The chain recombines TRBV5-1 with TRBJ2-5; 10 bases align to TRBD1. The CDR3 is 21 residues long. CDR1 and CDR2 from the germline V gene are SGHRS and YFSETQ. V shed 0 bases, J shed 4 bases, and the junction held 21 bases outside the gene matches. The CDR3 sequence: CASSLGPTTGTGAPRGETQYF. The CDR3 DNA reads TGCGCCAGCAGCTTGGGGCCCACCACCGGGACAGGGGCGCCTCGGGGAGAGACCCAGTACTTC.

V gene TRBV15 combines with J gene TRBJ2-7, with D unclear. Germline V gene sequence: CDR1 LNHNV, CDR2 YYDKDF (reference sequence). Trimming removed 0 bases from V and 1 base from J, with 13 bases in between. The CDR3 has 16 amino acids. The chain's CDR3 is CATSRDLKAGSYEQYF. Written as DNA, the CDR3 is TGTGCCACCAGCAGAGATCTCAAGGCAGGATCCTACGAGCAGTACTTC.

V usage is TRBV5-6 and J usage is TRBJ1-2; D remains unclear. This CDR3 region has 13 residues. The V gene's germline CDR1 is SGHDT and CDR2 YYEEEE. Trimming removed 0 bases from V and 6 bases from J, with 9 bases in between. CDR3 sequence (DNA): TGTGCCAGCAGCTTGGTGGGAACGGATGGCTACACCTTC. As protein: CASSLVGTDGYTF.

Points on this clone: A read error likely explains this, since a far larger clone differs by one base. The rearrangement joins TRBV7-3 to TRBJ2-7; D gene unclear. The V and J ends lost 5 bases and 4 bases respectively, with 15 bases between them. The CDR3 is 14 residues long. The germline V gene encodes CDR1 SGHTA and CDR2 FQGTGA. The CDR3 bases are TGTGCCAGCAGCGAGACAAGGAATGATTACGAGCAGTACTTC. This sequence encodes CASSETRNDYEQYF.

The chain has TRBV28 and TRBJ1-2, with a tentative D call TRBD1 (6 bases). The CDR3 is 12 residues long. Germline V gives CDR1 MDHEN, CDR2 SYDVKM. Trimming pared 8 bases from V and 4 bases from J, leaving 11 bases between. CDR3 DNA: TGTGCCAGCCTTGGACAGATCTATGGCTACACCTTC. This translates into CASLGQIYGYTF.

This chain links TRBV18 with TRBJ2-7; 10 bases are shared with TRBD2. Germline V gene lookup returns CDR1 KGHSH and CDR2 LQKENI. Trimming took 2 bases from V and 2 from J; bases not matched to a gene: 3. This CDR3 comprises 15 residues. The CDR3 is CASSPAGLAAYEQYF. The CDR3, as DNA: TGTGCCAGCTCACCAGCTGGACTAGCGGCCTACGAGCAGTACTTC.

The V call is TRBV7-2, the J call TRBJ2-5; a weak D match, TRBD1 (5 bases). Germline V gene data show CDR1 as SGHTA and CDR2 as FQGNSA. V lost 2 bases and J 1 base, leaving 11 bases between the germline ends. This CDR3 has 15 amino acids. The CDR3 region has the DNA TGTGCCAGCAGCTTACTCGGCAGGGCCCAAGAGACCCAGTACTTC. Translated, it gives CASSLLGRAQETQYF.

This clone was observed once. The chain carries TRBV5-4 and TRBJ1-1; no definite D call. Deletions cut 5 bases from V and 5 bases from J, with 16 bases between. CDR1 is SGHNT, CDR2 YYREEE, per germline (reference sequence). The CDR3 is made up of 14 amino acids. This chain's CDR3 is CASRGGWVGTEAFF. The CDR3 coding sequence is TGTGCCAGCAGAGGAGGTTGGGTAGGAACTGAAGCTTTCTTT.